The following is a T cell receptor (beta chain) sequence with its context. Its matching antigen is unknown. This CDR3 comprises 15 residues. The J segment lost 3 bases and the V segment lost 6 bases, leaving 7 bases of the junction unmatched. Germline lookup yields CDR1 LNHDA and CDR2 SQIVND (reference sequence). TCRdb's copy holds only in-frame clones and misses some; the assay was immunoSEQ multiplex PCR. Among 140,000 or so clones listed, roughly nine tenths were seen once. The data are from a study of cytomegalovirus exposure and HLA in healthy donors. Findings of the study overall: It was reportedly the case that the classifier diagnosed cytomegalovirus status with high specificity and sensitivity. Associated with cytomegalovirus, according to the listing, were fewer than 200 TCR beta chains. TCR clusters originating in the first cohort tended to co-occur in the roughly 120 validation repertoires, according to a later analysis.

Sequenced: PBMCs. The source of this sequence is a woman aged 18-30 years in good health and CMV-seropositive. This sequence joins TRBV19 and TRBJ1-4, with 7 bases fitting TRBD1. CDR3 in amino acids: CASSYDRVANEKLFF. CDR3 in DNA: TGTGCCAGTAGCTACGACAGGGTGGCTAATGAAAAACTGTTTTTT.